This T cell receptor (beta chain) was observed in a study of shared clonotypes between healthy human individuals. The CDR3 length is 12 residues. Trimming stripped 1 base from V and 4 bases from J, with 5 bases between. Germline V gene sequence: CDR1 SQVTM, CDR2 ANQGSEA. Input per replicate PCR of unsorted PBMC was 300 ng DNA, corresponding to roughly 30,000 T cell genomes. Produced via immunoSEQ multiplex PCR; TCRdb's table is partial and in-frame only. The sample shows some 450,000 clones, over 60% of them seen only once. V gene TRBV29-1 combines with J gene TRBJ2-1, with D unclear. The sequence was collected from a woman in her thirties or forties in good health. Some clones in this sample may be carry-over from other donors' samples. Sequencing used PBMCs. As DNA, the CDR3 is TGCAGCGTTGAAGTGGTTTACAATGAGCAGTTCTTC. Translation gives CSVEVVYNEQFF.